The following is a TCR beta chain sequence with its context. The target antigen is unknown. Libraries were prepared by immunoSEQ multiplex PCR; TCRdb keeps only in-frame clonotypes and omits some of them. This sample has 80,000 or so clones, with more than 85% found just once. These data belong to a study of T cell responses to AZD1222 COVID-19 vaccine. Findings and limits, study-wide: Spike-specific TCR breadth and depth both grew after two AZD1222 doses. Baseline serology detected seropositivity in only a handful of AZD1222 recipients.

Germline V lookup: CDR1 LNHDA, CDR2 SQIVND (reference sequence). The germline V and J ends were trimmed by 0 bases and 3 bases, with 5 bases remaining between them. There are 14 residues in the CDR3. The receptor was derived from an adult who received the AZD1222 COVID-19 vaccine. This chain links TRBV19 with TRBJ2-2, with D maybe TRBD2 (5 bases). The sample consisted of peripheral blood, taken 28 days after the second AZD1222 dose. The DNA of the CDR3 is TGTGCCAGTAGTATAGAGCGGGACACCGGGGAGCTGTTTTTT. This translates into CASSIERDTGELFF.